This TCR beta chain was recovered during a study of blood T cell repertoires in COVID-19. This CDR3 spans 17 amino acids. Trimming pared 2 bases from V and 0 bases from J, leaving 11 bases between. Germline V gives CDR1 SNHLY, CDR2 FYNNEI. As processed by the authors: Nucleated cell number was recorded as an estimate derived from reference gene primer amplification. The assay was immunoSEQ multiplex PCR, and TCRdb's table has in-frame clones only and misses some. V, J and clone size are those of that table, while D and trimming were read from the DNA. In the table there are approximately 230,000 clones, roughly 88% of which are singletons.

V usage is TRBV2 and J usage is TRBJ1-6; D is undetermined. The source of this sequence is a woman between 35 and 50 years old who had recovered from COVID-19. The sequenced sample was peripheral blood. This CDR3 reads CASSELPRSSYNSPLHF. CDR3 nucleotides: TGTGCCAGCAGTGAATTGCCCCGCAGCTCCTATAATTCACCCCTCCACTTT.